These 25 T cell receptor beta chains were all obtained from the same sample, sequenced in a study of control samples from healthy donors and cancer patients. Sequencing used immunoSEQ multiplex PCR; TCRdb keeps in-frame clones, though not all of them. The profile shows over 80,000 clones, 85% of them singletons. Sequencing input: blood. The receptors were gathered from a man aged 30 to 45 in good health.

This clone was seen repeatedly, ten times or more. The CDR3 spells CASSVGERQPQHF. In DNA, the CDR3 is TGTGCCAGCAGCGTCGGGGAGCGGCAGCCCCAGCATTTT. The J gene is TRBJ1-5, the V gene TRBV9; no reliable D call. The CDR3 covers 13 residues. V lost 2 bases and J 7 bases, leaving 10 bases between the germline ends. Germline V lookup: CDR1 SGDLS, CDR2 YYNGEE.

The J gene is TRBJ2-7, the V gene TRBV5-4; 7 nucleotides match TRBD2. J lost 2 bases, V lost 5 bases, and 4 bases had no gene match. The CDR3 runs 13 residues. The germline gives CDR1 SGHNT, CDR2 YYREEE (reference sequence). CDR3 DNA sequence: TGTGCCAGCAGGCGGGAGCCAGCCTACGAGCAGTACTTC. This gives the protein CASRREPAYEQYF.

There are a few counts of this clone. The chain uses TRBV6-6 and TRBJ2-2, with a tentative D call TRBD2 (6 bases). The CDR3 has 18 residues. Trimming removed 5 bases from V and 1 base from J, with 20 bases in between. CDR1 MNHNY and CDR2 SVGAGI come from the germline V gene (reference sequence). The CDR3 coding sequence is TGTGCCAGCAGTCCCCGATTGGCTAGCGTCATGAACACCGGGGAGCTGTTTTTT. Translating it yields CASSPRLASVMNTGELFF.

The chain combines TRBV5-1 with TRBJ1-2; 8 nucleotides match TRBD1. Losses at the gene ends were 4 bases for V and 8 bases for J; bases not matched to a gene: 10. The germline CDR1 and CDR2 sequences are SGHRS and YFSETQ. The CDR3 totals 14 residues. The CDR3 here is CASSHSQGAQGYTF. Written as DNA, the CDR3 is TGCGCCAGCAGCCACTCCCAGGGGGCGCAGGGCTACACCTTC.

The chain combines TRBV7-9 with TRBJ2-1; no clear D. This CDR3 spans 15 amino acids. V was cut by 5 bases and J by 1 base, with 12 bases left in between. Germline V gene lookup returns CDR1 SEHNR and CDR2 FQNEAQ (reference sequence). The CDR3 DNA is TGTGCCAGCAGCCCTGGTGGGCGGTCCTACAATGAGCAGTTCTTC. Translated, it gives CASSPGGRSYNEQFF.

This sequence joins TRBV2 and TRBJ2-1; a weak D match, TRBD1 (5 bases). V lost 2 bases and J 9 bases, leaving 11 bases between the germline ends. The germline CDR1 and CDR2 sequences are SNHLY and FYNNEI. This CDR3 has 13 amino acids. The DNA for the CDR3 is TGTGCCAGCAGTGAATTAGGGGAATTTGAGCAGTTCTTC. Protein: CASSELGEFEQFF.

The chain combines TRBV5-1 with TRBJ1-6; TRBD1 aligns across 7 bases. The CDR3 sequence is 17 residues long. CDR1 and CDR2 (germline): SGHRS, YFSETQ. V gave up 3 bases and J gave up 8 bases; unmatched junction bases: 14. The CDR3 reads CASSSTGGLRGDSPLHF. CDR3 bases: TGCGCCAGCAGCTCGACGGGAGGGCTCAGGGGGGATTCACCCCTCCACTTT.

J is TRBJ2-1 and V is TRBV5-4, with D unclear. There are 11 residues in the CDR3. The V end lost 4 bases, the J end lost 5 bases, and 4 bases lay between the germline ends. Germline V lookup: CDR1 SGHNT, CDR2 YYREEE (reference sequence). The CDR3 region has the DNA TGTGCCAGCAGCCTGAACAATGAGCAGTTCTTC. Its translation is CASSLNNEQFF.

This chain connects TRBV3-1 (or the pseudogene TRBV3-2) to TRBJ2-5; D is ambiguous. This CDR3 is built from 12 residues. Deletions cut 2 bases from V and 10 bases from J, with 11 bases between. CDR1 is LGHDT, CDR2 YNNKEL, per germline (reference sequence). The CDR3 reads CASSQPYSDQYF. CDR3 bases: TGTGCCAGCAGCCAACCCTATTCGGACCAGTACTTC.

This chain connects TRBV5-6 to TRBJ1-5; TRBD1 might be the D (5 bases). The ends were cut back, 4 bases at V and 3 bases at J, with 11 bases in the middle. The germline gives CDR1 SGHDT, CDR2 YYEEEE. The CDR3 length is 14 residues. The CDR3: CASSIQGINQPQHF. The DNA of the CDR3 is TGTGCCAGCAGCATTCAGGGAATCAATCAGCCCCAGCATTTT.

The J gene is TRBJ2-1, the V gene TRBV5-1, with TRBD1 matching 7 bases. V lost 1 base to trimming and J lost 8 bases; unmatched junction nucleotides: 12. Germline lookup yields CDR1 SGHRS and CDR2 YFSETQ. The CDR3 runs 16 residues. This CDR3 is CASSLIGGRGWYEQFF. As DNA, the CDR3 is TGCGCCAGCAGCTTGATTGGGGGCAGGGGGTGGTATGAGCAGTTCTTC.

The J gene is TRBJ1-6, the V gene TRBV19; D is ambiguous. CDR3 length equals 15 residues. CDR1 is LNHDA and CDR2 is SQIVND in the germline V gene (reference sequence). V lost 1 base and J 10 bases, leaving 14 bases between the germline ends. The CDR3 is CASSIVSVRESPLHF. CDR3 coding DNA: TGTGCCAGTAGTATAGTATCGGTGAGGGAATCACCCCTCCACTTT. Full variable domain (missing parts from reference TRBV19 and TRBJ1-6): DGGITQSPKYLFRKEGQNVTLSCEQNLNHDAMYWYRQDPGQGLRLIYYSQIVNDFQKGDIAEGYSVSREKKESFPLTVTSAQKNPTAFYLCASSIVSVRESPLHFGNGTRLTVT.

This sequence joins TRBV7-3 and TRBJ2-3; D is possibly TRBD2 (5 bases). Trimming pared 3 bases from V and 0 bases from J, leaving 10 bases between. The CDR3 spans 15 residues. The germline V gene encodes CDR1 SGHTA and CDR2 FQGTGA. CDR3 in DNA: TGTGCCAGCAGCTTCTTAGCGAGTAGCACAGATACGCAGTATTTT. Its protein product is CASSFLASSTDTQYF.

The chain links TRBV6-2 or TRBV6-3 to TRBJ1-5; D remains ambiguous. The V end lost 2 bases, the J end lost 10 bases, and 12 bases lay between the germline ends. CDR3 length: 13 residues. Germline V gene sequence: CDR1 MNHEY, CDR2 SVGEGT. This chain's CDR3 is CASSYTALKPQHF. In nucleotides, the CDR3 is TGTGCCAGCAGTTACACAGCCCTAAAACCCCAGCATTTT.

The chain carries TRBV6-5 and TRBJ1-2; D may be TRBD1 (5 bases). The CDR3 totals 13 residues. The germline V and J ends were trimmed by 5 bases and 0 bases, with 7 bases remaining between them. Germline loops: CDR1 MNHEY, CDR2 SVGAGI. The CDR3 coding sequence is TGTGCCAGCAGTCTCAGGGCTAACTATGGCTACACCTTC. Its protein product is CASSLRANYGYTF.

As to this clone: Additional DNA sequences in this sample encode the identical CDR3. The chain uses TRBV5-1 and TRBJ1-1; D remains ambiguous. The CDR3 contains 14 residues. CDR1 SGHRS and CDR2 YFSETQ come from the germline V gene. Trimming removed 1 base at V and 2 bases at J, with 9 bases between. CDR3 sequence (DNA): TGCGCCAGCAGCTTGCAGACTCGAAACACTGAAGCTTTCTTT. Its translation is CASSLQTRNTEAFF.

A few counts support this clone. The CDR3 nucleotides read TGTGCCAGCAGTCGTAACAGGGGAAACTATGGCTACACCTTC. It encodes CASSRNRGNYGYTF. The chain employs TRBV6-2 or TRBV6-3 and TRBJ1-2; TRBD1 aligns across 7 bases. CDR1 MNHEY and CDR2 SVGEGT come from the germline V gene. The CDR3 is made up of 14 amino acids. The trim removed 5 bases at V and 2 bases at J, leaving 5 bases unmatched.

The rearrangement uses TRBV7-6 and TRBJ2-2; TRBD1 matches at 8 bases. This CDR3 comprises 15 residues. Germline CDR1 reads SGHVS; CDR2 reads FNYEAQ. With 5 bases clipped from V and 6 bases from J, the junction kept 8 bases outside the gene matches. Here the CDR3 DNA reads TGTGCCAGCAGCCTCAGGGGGCGCGGCGCCGGGGAGCTGTTTTTT. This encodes CASSLRGRGAGELFF. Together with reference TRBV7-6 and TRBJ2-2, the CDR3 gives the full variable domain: GAGVSQSPRYKVTKRGQDVALRCDPISGHVSLYWYRQALGQGPEFLTYFNYEAQQDKSGLPNDRFSAERPEGSISTLTIQRTEQRDSAMYRCASSLRGRGAGELFFGEGSRLTVL.

The CDR3 coding sequence is TGTGCCAGCAGCCCGGGACCCCGAGGCTACACCTTC. Translating it yields CASSPGPRGYTF. This sequence joins TRBV6-5 and TRBJ1-2, with D possibly being TRBD1 (5 bases). The germline gives CDR1 MNHEY, CDR2 SVGAGI. The CDR3 runs 12 residues. Trimming removed 6 bases at V and 8 bases at J, with 13 bases between.

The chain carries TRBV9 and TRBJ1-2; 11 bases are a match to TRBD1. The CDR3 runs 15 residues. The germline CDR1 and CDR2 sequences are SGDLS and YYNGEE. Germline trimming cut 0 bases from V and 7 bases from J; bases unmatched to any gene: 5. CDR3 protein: CASSVDRTGGGGYTF. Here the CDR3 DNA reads TGTGCCAGCAGCGTAGACAGGACAGGGGGCGGTGGCTACACCTTC.

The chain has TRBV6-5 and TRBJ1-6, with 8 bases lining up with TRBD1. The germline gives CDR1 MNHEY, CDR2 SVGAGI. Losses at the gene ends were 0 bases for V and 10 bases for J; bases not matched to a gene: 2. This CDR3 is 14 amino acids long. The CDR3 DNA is TGTGCCAGCAGTTACTCGAGACAGGGGTCACCCCTCCACTTT. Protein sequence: CASSYSRQGSPLHF.

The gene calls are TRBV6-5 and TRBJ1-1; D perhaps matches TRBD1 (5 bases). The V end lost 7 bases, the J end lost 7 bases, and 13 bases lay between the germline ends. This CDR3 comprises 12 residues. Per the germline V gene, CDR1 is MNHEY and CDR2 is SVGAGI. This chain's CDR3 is CASTRGQGEAFF. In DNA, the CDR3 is TGTGCCAGCACAAGAGGGCAGGGTGAAGCTTTCTTT.

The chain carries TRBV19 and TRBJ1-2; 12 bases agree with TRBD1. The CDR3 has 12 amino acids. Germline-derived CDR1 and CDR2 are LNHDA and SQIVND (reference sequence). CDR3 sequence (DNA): TGTGCGGCCGGGACAGGGGGCACTAGCTACACCTTC. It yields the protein CAAGTGGTSYTF.

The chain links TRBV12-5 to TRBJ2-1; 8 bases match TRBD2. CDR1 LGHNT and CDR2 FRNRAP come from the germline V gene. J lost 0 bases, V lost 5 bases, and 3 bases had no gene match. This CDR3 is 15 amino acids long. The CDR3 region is CASGQRGPSYNEQFF. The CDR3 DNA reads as TGTGCTAGTGGTCAGCGGGGGCCCTCCTACAATGAGCAGTTCTTC.

DNA for the CDR3: TGTGCCAGTAGTACTCCGGGACAGCTAAATTCACCCCTCCACTTT. Translation gives CASSTPGQLNSPLHF. The V gene is TRBV19, the J gene TRBJ1-6; TRBD1 aligns across 7 bases. V was clipped by 4 bases and J by 7 bases; unmatched bases: 7. Germline values: CDR1 LNHDA, CDR2 SQIVND (reference sequence). This CDR3 has 15 residues.